The 2 T cell receptor beta chains reported below all come from one sample, sequenced in a study of shared clonotypes between healthy human individuals. TCRdb's copy holds only in-frame clones and misses some; the assay was immunoSEQ multiplex PCR. The sample lists 450,000 to 500,000 clones, 81% occurring once. Sequenced: PBMCs. The receptors here all came from a woman aged 40 to 49 in good health. Some clones in this sample may be carry-over from other donors' samples.

The V gene is TRBV28, the J gene TRBJ2-1, with 12 bases aligning to TRBD2. Germline CDR1 reads MDHEN; CDR2 reads SYDVKM. The CDR3 has 18 residues. J gave up 9 bases and V 7 bases, and 19 bases lay outside the gene matches. The CDR3 here is CASTRAGRLAGVSGEQFF. The CDR3 nucleotides are TGTGCCAGCACCCGAGCGGGACGACTAGCGGGAGTAAGCGGTGAGCAGTTCTTC.

The V call is TRBV30, the J call TRBJ1-1; a possible D gene is TRBD1 (5 bases). Trimming shortened V by 0 bases and J by 6 bases, and 5 bases separated the two germline ends. This CDR3 has 11 amino acids. Germline CDR1 GTSNPN, CDR2 SVGIG (reference sequence). The CDR3 region has the DNA TGTGCCTGGAGTGTAGGGGCTGAAGCTTTCTTT. As protein: CAWSVGAEAFF.